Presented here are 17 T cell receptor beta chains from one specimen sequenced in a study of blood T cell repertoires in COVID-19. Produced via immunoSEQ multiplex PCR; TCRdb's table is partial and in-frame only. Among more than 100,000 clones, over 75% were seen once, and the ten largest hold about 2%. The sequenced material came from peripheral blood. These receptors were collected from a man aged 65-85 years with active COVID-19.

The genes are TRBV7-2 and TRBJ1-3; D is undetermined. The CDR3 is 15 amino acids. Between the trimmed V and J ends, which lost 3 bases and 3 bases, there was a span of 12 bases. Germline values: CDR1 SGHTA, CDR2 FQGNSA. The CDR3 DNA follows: TGTGCCAGCAGCTTCTCCCCGGGAGTTGGAAACACCATATATTTT. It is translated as CASSFSPGVGNTIYF.

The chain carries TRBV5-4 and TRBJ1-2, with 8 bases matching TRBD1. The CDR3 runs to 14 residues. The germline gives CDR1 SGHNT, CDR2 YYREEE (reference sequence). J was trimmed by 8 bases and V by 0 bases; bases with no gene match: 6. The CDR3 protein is CASSLALSGGGYTF. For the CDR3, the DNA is TGTGCCAGCAGCTTGGCCTTGTCAGGGGGCGGCTACACCTTC.

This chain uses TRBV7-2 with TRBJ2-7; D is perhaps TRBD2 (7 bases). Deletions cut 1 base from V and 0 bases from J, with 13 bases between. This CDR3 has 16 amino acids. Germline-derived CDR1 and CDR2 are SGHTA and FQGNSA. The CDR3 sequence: CASSLGGASGSYEQYF. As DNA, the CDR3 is TGTGCCAGCAGCTTAGGGGGGGCTAGCGGCTCCTACGAGCAGTACTTC.

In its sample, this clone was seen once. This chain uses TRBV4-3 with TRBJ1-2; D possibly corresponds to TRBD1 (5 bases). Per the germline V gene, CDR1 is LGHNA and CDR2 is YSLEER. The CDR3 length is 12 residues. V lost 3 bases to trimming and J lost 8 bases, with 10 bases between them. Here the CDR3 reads CASSHGGGGYTF. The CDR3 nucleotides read TGCGCCAGCAGCCACGGTGGGGGGGGCTACACCTTC.

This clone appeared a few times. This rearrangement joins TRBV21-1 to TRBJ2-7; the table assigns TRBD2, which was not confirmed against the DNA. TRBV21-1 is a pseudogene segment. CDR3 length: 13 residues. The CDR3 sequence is CASSNSLPSQQYF. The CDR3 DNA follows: TGTGCCAGCAGCAATTCCCTCCCCTCTCAGCAGTACTTC.

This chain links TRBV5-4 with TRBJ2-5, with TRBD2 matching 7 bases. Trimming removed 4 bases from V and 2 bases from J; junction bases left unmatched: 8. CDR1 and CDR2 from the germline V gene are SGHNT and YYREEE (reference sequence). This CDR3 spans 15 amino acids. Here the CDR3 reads CASSTRTRTQETQYF. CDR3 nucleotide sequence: TGTGCCAGCAGCACCCGGACTAGGACACAAGAGACCCAGTACTTC.

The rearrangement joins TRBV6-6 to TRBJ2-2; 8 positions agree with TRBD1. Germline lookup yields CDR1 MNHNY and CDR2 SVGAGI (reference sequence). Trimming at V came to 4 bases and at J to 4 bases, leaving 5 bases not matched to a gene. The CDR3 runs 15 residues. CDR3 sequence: CASSLGTGPTGELFF. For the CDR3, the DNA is TGTGCCAGCAGTTTGGGGACAGGTCCCACCGGGGAGCTGTTTTTT.

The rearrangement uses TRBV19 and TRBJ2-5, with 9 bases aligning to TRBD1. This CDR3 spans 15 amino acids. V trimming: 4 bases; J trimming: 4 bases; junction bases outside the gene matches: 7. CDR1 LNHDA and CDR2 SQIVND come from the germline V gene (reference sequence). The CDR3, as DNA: TGTGCCAGTAGTACCGGGACAGGGAAGGGAGAGACCCAGTACTTC. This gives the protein CASSTGTGKGETQYF.

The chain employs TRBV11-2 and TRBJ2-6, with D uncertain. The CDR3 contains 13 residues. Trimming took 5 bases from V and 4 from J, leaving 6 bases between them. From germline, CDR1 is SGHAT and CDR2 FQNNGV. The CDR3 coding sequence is TGTGCCAGCAGCCTAATGGGGGCCAACGTCCTGACTTTC. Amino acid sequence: CASSLMGANVLTF.

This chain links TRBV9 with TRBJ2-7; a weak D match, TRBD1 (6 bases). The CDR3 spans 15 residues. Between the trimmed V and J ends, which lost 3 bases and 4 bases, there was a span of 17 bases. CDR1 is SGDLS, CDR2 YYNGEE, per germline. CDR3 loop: CASSARDTLGYEQYF. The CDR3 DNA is TGTGCCAGCAGCGCCCGGGACACCTTAGGGTACGAGCAGTACTTC.

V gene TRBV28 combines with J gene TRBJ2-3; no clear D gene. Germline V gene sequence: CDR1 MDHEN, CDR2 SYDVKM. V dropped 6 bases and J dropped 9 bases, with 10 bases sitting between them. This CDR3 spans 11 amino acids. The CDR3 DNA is TGTGCCAGCAGCCCACATCGAACGCAGTATTTT. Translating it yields CASSPHRTQYF.

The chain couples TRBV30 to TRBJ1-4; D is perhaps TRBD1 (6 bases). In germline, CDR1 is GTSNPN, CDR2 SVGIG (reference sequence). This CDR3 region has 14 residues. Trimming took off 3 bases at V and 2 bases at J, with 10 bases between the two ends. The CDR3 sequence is CAWRNDRTNEKLFF. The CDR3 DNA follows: TGTGCCTGGAGGAATGACAGGACTAATGAAAAACTGTTTTTT.

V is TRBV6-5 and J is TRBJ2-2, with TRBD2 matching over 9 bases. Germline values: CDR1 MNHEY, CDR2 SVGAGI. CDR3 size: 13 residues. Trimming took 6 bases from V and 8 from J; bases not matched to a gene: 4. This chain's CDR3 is CASRREGQGELFF. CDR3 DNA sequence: TGTGCCAGCAGGCGGGAGGGCCAGGGGGAGCTGTTTTTT.

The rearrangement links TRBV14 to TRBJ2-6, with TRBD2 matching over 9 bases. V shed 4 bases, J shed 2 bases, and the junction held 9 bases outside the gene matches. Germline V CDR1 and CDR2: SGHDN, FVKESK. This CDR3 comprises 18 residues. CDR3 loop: CASSPLSGRSPGANVLTF. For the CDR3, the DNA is TGTGCCAGCAGCCCGCTAAGCGGGAGGTCCCCTGGGGCCAACGTCCTGACTTTC.

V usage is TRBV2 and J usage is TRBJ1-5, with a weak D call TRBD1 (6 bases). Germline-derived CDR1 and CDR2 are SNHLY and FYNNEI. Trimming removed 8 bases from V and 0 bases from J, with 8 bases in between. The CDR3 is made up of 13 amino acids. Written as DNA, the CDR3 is TGTGCCAGCCGGACAGTTAGCAATCAGCCCCAGCATTTT. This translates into CASRTVSNQPQHF.

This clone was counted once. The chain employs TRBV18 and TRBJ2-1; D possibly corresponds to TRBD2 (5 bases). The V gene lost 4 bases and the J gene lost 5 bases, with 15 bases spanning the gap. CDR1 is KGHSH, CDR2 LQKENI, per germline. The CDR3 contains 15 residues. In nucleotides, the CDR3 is TGTGCCAGCTCACGATATAGGCCCGGGGACAATGAGCAGTTCTTC. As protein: CASSRYRPGDNEQFF.

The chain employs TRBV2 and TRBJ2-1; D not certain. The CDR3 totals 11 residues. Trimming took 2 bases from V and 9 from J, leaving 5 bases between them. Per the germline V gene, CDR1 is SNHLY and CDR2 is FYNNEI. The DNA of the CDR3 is TGTGCCAGCAGTGAACAGGTTGAGCAGTTCTTC. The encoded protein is CASSEQVEQFF.